This record concerns one TCR beta chain sequence. In the original workflow: Reference gene primers were amplified, and this amplification served to estimate nucleated cell counts. Clones were sequenced by immunoSEQ multiplex PCR, and TCRdb holds only the in-frame ones, with some missing. V and J calls and clone size follow that table, whereas D and trimming were derived from the DNA. The data contain 500,000 to 600,000 clones, about 89% of them singletons. Seattle patient enrollment occurred during active infection, with longitudinal follow-up thereafter. This sample was included in a study of blood T cell repertoires in COVID-19. Whole-study context: Donors in the United States, Italy and Spain gave samples during acute or convalescent COVID-19. Sources were T cells, B-cell-depleted T cells, or PBMCs; the material itself was cDNA or gDNA.

This CDR3 spans 17 amino acids. Germline V CDR1 and CDR2: LNHDA, SQIVND (reference sequence). J was trimmed by 7 bases and V by 3 bases; bases with no gene match: 15. The sequence came from a woman aged 45-65 years with COVID-19, enrolled during active disease. Input material: peripheral blood. The chain has TRBV19 and TRBJ1-5; TRBD1 matches at 7 bases. This CDR3 reads CASSIRDSYFSGQPQHF. CDR3 bases: TGTGCCAGTAGTATTCGGGACAGTTATTTTTCGGGACAGCCCCAGCATTTT.